This record looks at one TCR beta chain sequence and its context. The sample originates from a study of blood T cell repertoires in COVID-19. In the original processing: Nucleated cell counts were estimated from reference gene primer amplification. Here immunoSEQ multiplex PCR was the method, and the copy in TCRdb shows in-frame clones only, minus some. V and J calls and clone size are as listed in that table; D and trimming were resolved from the DNA. The table lists about 150,000 clones, 80% of them singletons, with more than 4% in the top ten. CDR1 and CDR2 (germline): SEHNR, FQNEAQ (reference sequence). Trimming cost V 5 bases and J 6 bases, with 14 bases left between them. This CDR3 comprises 14 residues.

The sample was peripheral blood. This receptor was identified in a woman in her forties or fifties with acute or convalescent COVID-19. This chain links TRBV7-9 with TRBJ1-3; TRBD1 is a possible D gene (6 bases). The CDR3 DNA reads TGTGCCAGCAGCCGGGACATTCCGGAAAACACCATATATTTT. It translates to CASSRDIPENTIYF.